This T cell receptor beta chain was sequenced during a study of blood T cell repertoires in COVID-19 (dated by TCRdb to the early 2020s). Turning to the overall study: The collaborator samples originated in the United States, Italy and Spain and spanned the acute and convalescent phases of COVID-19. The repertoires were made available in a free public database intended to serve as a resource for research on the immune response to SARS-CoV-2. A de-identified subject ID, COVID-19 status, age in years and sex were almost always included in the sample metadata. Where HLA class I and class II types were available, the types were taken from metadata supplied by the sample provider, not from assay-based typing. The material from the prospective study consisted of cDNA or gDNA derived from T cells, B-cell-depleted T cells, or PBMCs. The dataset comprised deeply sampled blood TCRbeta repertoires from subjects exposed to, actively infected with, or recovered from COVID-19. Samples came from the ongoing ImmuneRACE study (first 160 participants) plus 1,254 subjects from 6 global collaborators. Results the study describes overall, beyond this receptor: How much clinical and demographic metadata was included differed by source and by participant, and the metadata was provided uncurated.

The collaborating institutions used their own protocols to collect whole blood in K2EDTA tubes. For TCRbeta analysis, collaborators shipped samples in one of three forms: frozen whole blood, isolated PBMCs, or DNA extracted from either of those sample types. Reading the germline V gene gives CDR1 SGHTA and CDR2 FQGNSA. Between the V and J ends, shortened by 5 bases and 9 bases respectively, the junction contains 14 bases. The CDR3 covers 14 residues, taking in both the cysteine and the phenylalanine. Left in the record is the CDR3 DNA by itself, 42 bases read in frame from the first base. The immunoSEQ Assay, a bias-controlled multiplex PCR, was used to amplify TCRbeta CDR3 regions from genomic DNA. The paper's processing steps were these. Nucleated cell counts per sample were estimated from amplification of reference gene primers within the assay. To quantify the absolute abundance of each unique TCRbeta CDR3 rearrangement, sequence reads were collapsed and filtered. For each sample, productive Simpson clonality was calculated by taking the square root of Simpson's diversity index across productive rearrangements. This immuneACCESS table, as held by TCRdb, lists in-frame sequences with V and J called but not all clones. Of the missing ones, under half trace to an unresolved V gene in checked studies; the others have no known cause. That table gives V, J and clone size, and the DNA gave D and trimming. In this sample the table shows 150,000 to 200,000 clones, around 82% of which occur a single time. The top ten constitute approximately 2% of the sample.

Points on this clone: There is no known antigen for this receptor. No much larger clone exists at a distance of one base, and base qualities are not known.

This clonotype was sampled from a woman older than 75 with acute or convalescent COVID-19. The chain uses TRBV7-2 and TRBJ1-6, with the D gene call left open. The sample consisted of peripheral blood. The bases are TGTGCCAGCAGCGGGCCCTTTCCCAGTTCACCCCTCCACTTT. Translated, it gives CASSGPFPSSPLHF.